The clone carrying this T cell receptor (beta chain) came up a few times. Its antigen is unidentified. From germline, CDR1 is KGHDR and CDR2 SFDVKD. The CDR3 is made up of 15 amino acids. Trimming removed 5 bases from V and 1 base from J; junction bases left unmatched: 4. Time point described: persistent/refractory GD, antithyroid drugs over 5 years with positive TRAb. Making the TCR library involved RNA that had been extracted from PBMCs. In building TCR beta libraries, iRepertoire HTBI primers were used together with Arm-PCR of CDR3 regions. TCRdb used MiXCR to reprocess the multiplex PCR reads, holding one entry per CDR3 protein. This table has 420,000 or so distinct CDR3 sequences, about 20% appearing once. The record originates from a study of regulatory T cells in long-lasting Graves disease. Study outcomes and limitations: TRBV28 was favored in persistent disease, as were TRBJ1-2 and TRBJ2-5. The number of shared public clonotypes was higher in persistent patients (about 2,700) than new patients (966).

The source material was peripheral blood mononuclear cells (PBMCs), sampled when the disease was refractory, from a patient treated with antithyroid drugs. This rearrangement joins TRBV24-1 to TRBJ2-5, with 9 bases that match TRBD1. The TCR comes from a female donor with Graves disease. CDR3 sequence (DNA): TGTGCCACCAGTGGCCACAGGGGGCCCCAAGAGACCCAGTACTTC. Amino acid sequence: CATSGHRGPQETQYF.